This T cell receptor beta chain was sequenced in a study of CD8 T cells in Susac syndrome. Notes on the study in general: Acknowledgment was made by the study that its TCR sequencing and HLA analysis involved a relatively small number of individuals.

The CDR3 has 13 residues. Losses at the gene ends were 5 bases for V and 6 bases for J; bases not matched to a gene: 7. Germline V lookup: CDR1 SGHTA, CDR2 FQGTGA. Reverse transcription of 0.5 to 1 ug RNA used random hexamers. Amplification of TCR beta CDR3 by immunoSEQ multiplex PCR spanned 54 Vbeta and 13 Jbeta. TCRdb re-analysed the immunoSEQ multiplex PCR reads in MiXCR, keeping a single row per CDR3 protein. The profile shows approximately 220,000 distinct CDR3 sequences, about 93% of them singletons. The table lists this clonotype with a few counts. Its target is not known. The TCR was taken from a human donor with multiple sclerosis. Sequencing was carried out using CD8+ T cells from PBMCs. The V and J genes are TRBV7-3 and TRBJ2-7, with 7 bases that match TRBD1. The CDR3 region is CASSPLGGGEQYF. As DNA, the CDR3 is TGTGCCAGCAGCCCTCTAGGGGGCGGCGAGCAGTACTTC.